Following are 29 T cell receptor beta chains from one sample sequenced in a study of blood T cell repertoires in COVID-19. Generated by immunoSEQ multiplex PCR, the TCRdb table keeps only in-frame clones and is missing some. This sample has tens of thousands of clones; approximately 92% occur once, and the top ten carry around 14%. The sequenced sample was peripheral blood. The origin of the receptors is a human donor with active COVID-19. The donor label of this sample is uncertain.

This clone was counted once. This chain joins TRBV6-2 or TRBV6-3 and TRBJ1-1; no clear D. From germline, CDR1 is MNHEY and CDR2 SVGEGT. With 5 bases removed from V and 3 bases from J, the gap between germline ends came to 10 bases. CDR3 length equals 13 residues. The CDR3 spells CASSQFGDTEAFF. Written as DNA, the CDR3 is TGTGCCAGCAGTCAGTTCGGGGACACTGAAGCTTTCTTT.

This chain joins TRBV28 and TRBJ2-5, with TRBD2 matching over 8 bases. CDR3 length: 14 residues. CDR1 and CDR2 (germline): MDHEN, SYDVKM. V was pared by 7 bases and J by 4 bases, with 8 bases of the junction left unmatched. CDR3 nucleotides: TGTGCCAGCACCGCCGGGGGGGGAAGAGAGACCCAGTACTTC. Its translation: CASTAGGGRETQYF. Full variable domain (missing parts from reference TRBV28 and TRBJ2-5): DVKVTQSSRYLVKRTGEKVFLECVQDMDHENMFWYRQDPGLGLRLIYFSYDVKMKEKGDIPEGYSVSREKKERFSLILESASTNQTSMYLCASTAGGGRETQYFGPGTRLLVL.

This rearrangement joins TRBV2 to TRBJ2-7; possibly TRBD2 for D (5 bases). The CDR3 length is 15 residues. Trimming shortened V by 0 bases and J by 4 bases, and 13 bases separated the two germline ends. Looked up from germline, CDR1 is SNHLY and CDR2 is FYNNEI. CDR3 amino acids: CASSEAPGTQYEQYF. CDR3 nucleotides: TGTGCCAGCAGTGAAGCGCCGGGAACCCAATACGAGCAGTACTTC.

The CDR3 here is CATGGQGYEQYF. CDR3 DNA sequence: TGTGCCACCGGGGGACAGGGCTACGAGCAGTACTTC. This chain joins TRBV24-1 and TRBJ2-7; 9 bases are shared with TRBD1. Losses at the gene ends were 9 bases for V and 3 bases for J; bases not matched to a gene: 2. CDR3 length equals 12 residues. The germline CDR1 and CDR2 sequences are KGHDR and SFDVKD.

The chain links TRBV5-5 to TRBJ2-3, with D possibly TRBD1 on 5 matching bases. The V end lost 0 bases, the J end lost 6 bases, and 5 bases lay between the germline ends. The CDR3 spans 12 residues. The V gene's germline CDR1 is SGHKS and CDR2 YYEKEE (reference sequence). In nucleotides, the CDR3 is TGTGCCAGCAGCTTGGAGGGGGATACGCAGTATTTT. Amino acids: CASSLEGDTQYF.

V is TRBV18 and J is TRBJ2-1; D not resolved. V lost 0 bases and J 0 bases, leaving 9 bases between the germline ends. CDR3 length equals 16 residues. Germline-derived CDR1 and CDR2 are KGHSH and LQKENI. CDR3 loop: CASSPPMRYSYNEQFF. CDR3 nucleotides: TGTGCCAGCTCACCACCTATGCGGTACTCCTACAATGAGCAGTTCTTC. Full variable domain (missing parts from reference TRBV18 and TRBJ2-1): NAGVMQNPRHLVRRRGQEARLRCSPMKGHSHVYWYRQLPEEGLKFMVYLQKENIIDESGMPKERFSAEFPKEGPSILRIQQVVRGDSAAYFCASSPPMRYSYNEQFFGPGTRLTVL.

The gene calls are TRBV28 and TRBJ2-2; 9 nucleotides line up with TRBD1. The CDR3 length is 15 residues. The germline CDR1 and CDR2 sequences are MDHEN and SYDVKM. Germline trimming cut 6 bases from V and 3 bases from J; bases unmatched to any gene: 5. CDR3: CASRWDRAHTGELFF. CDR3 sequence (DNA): TGTGCCAGCAGATGGGACAGGGCGCACACCGGGGAGCTGTTTTTT.

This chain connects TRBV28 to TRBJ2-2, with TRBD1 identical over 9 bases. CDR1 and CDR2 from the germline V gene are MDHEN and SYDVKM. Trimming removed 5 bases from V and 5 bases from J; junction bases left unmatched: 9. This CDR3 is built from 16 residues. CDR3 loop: CASSTGGAPATGELFF. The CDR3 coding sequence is TGTGCCAGCAGTACAGGGGGCGCCCCGGCTACCGGGGAGCTGTTTTTT.

CDR3 DNA: TGTGCCAGCAGAGTCCAGGAGAACACTGAAGCTTTCTTT. Protein product: CASRVQENTEAFF. This chain connects TRBV7-3 to TRBJ1-1; the D is unclear. This CDR3 comprises 13 residues. Trimming left V 6 bases short and J 1 base short, with 9 bases between. CDR1 is SGHTA, CDR2 FQGTGA, per germline. Supplemented by reference TRBV7-3 and TRBJ1-1, the full variable domain reads GAGVSQTPSNKVTEKGKYVELRCDPISGHTALYWYRQSLGQGPEFLIYFQGTGAADDSGLPNDRFFAVRPEGSVSTLKIQRTERGDSAVYLCASRVQENTEAFFGQGTRLTVV.

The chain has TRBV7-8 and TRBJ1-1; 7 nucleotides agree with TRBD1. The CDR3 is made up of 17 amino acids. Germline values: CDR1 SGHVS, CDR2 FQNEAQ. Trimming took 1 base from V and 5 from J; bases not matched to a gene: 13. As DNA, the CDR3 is TGTGCCAGCAGCTTAGTCCGGACAGGCCCCCGATGGACTGAAGCTTTCTTT. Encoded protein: CASSLVRTGPRWTEAFF.

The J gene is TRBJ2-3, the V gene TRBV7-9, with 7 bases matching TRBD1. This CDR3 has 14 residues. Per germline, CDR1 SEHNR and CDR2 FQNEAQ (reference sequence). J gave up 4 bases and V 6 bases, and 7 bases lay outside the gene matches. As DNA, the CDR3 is TGTGCCAGCAGTCCCCAGGGGGTCCCAGATACGCAGTATTTT. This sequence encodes CASSPQGVPDTQYF.

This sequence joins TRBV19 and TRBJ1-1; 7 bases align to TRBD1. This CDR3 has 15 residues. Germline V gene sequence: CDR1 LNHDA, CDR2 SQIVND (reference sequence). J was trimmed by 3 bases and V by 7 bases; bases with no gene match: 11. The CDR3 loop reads CASNRDRASYTEAFF. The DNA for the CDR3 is TGTGCCAGTAACCGAGACAGGGCTTCTTACACTGAAGCTTTCTTT.

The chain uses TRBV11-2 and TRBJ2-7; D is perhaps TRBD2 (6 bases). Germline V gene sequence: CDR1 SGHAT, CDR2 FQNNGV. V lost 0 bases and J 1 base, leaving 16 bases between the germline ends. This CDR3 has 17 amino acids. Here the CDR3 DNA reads TGTGCCAGCAGCTTAGAGGGGTGGCGGGGACGTTCCTACGAGCAGTACTTC. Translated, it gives CASSLEGWRGRSYEQYF.

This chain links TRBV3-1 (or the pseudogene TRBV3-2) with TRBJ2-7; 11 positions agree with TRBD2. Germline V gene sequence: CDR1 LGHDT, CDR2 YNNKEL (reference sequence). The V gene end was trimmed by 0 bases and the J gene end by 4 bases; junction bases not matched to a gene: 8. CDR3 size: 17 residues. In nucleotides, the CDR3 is TGTGCCAGCAGCCAAGATTTGACTAGCGGGATACCTTACGAGCAGTACTTC. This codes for CASSQDLTSGIPYEQYF.

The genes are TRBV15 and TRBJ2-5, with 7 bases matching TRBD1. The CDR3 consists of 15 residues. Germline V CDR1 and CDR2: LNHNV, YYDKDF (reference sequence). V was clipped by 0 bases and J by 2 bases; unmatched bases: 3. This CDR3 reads CATSRDLGQQETQYF. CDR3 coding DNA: TGTGCCACCAGCAGAGATCTGGGACAGCAAGAGACCCAGTACTTC.

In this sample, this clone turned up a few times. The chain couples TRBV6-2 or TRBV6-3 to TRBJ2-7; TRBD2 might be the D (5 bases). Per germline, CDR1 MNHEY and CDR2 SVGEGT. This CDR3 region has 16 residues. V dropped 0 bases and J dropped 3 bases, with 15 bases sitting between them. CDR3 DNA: TGTGCCAGCAGTTACTCGATGTCGGGGTTCGGCTACGAGCAGTACTTC. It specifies CASSYSMSGFGYEQYF.

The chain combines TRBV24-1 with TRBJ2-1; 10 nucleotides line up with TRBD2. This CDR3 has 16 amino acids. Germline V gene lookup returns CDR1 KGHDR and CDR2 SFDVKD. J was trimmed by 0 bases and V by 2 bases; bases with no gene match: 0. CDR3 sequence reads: CATSDSSGGSYNEQFF. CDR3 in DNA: TGTGCCACCAGTGATTCTAGCGGGGGCTCCTACAATGAGCAGTTCTTC.

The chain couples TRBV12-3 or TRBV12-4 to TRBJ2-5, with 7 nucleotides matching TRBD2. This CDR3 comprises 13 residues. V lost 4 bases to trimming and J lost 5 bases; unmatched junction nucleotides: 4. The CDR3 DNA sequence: TGTGCCAGCAGTTGGGGGACTAAGGAGACCCAGTACTTC. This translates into CASSWGTKETQYF.

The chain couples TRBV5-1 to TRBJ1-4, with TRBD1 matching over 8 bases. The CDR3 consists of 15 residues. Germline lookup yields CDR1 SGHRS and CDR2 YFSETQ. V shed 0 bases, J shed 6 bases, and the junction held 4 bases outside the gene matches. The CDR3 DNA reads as TGCGCCAGCAGCTTGGATGTGGGACAGGATGAAAAACTGTTTTTT. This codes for CASSLDVGQDEKLFF.

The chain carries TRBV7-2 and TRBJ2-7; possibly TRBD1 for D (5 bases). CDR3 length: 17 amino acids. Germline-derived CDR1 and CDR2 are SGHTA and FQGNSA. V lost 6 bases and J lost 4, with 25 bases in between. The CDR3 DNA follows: TGTGCCAGCAGGCCCCCTGGGTGGCGCAGGGTAGAATACGAGCAGTACTTC. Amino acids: CASRPPGWRRVEYEQYF.

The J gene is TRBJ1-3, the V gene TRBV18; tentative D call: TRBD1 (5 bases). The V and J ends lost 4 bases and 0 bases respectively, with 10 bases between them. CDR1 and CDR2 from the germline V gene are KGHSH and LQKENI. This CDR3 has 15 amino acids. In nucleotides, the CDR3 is TGTGCCAGCTCACAATCCGACAGCTCTGGAAACACCATATATTTT. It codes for CASSQSDSSGNTIYF.

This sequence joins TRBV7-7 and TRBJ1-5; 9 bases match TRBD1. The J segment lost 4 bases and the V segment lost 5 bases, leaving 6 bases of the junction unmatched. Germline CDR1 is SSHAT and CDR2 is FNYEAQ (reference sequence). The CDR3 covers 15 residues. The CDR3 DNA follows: TGTGCCAGCAGCGGGCGGGACAGGGTTAATCAGCCCCAGCATTTT. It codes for CASSGRDRVNQPQHF.

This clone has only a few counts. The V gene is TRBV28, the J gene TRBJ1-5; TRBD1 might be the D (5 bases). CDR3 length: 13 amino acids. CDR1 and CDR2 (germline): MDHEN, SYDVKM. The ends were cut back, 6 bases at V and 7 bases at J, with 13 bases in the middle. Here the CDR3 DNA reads TGTGCCAGCAGAAGCACAGGTAACCAGCCCCAGCATTTT. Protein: CASRSTGNQPQHF.

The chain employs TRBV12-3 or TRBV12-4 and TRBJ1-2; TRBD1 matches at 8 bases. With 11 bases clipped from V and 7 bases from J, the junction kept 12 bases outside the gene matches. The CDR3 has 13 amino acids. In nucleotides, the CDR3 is TGTGCCTCCCTACGGACAGGGCTCTCTGGCTACACCTTC. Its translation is CASLRTGLSGYTF.

The CDR3 region has the DNA TGTGCCAGCAGTGACTCGTTCACAGGGGTCTCCTACGAGCAGTACTTC. Amino acid sequence: CASSDSFTGVSYEQYF. The chain is built from TRBV6-4 and TRBJ2-7; 7 bases match TRBD1. Germline V gene sequence: CDR1 MRHNA, CDR2 SNTAGT. Germline trimming cut 0 bases from V and 0 bases from J; bases unmatched to any gene: 5. The CDR3 covers 16 residues.

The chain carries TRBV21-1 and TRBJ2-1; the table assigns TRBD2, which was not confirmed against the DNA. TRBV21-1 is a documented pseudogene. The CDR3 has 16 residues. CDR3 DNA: TGTGCCAGCAGCGAAAGAGCTAGCTCATTTGGTAATGAGCAGTTCTTC. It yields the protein CASSERASSFGNEQFF.

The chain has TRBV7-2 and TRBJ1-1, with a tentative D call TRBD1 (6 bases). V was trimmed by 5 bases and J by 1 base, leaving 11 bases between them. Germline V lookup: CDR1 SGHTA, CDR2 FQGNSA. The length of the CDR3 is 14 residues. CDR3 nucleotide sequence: TGTGCCAGCAGCACCGCGGACAGGAACACTGAAGCTTTCTTT. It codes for CASSTADRNTEAFF.

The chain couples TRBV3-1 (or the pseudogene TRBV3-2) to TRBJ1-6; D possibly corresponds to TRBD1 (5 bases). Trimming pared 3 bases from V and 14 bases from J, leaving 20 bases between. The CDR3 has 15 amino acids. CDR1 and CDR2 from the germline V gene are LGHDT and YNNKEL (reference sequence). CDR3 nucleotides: TGTGCCAGCAGCCAGGTAGACAGAGCTCCGGCGACCCTCCACTTT. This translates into CASSQVDRAPATLHF.

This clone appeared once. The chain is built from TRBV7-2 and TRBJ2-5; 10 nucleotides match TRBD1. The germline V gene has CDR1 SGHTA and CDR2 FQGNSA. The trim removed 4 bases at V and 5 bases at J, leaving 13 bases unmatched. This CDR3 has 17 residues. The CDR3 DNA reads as TGTGCCAGCAGCTCGAACCCCGGGACAGGGGTAGGGGAGACCCAGTACTTC. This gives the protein CASSSNPGTGVGETQYF.